This paragraph reports one TCR beta chain. The antigen is not known. This sample's time point: neoterminal ileum biopsy at postoperative endoscopy, about 6 months after surgery. Sequencing used immunoSEQ multiplex PCR; TCRdb keeps in-frame clones, though not all of them. The data contain about 62,000 clones, around nine tenths of them seen just once; the ten biggest clones take up roughly 2%. The data belong to a study of T cell repertoires in ileal Crohn's disease. General observations from the study: The median delay to postoperative endoscopy was approximately 6.9 months. Every patient over 26.8% clonality showed endoscopic recurrence.

This TCR came from an adult with Crohn's disease. Specimen: ileal tissue.

CDR3 amino acids: CASSPAGGPYEQYF. CDR3 DNA: TGTGCCAGCTCACCTGCAGGTGGGCCTTACGAGCAGTACTTC. The V call is TRBV18, the J call TRBJ2-7; D unresolved. The CDR3 extends over 14 amino acids. Trimming pared 3 bases from V and 4 bases from J, leaving 13 bases between. Germline V gene data show CDR1 as KGHSH and CDR2 as LQKENI.